Described below is a single T cell receptor (beta chain) sequence and its context. Its antigen is undetermined. These data come from a study of identical twins. Germline CDR1 is SGDLS and CDR2 is YYNGEE. The CDR3 has 15 amino acids. Losses at the gene ends were 0 bases for V and 4 bases for J; bases not matched to a gene: 3. MiXCR was run by TCRdb on the 5' RACE reads, yielding one entry per CDR3 protein. The sample carries about 920,000 distinct CDR3 sequences, approximately 13% recorded once. Every donor was a healthy Caucasian. Whole-study findings and limits: Abundant cord blood beta clonotypes carried fewer insertions; memory repertoires showed none. Conclusions were based on cross-sectional statistical analysis, without following the same donors. There was more out-of-frame TCR alpha sharing in monozygotic twins than models estimated.

The data also belong to a second study, concerning yellow fever vaccine responses in identical twins.

Sequencing was done on a sample of PBMCs. This TCR was sampled from a woman in her late teens or twenties in good health. This chain joins TRBV9 and TRBJ2-2; 7 bases match TRBD2. The CDR3 here is CASSVVGGTTGELFF. In nucleotides, the CDR3 is TGTGCCAGCAGCGTAGTCGGGGGGACCACCGGGGAGCTGTTTTTT.